Included here is one TCR beta chain sequence, with context. Antigen: not known. CDR3 size: 16 residues. Germline loops: CDR1 SGHDT, CDR2 YYEEEE. J was trimmed by 0 bases and V by 2 bases; bases with no gene match: 7. This sample was taken from a study of high-grade serous ovarian cancer treatment subgroups. Study context: Samples averaged 14,192 reads and 7,500 or so unique TCR beta rearrangements.

The repertoire was sequenced with immunoSEQ multiplex PCR; TCRdb's copy has only in-frame clones and lacks some. The table records around 8,000 clones, over 70% of them present only once. Study observations and caveats: TCR clonal relatedness correlated positively with neoantigen level. Spatial context was lost because tumors were sequenced in bulk.

Tumor samples were obtained before definitive surgery or chemotherapy. The chain is built from TRBV5-6 and TRBJ2-7, with 8 bases that match TRBD2. The TCR sequence derives from a human donor with high-grade serous ovarian cancer. Sequencing used tumor tissue. CDR3: CASSFGPGGSSYEQYF. CDR3 in DNA: TGTGCCAGCAGCTTTGGGCCGGGAGGGAGCTCCTACGAGCAGTACTTC.